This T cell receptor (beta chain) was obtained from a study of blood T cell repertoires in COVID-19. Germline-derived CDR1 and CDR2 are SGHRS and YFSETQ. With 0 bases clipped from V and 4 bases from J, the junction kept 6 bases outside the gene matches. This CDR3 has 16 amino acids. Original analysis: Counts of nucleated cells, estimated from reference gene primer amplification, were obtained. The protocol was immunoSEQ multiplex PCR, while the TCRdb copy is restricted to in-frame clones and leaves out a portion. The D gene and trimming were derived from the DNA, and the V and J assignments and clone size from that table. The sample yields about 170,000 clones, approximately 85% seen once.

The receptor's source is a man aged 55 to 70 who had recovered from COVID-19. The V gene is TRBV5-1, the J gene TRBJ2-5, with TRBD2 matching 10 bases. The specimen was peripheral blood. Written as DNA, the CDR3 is TGCGCCAGCAGCTTGGGTATAGCGGGGGGAACAGAGACCCAGTACTTC. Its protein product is CASSLGIAGGTETQYF. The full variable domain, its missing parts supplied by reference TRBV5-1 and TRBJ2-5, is KAGVTQTPRYLIKTRGQQVTLSCSPISGHRSVSWYQQTPGQGLQFLFEYFSETQRNKGNFPGRFSGRQFSNSRSEMNVSTLELGDSALYLCASSLGIAGGTETQYFGPGTRLLVL.